This T cell receptor (beta chain) appears in the sequencing data of a study of blood T cell repertoires in COVID-19. Across the study: The United States, Italy and Spain provided the acute and convalescent COVID-19 samples.

In the original workflow: From reference gene primer amplification, estimates of nucleated cell counts were derived. Sequencing was performed with immunoSEQ multiplex PCR; in TCRdb, only in-frame clones are kept and a portion is missing. V and J calls and clone size are as listed in that table; D and trimming were resolved from the DNA. The data contain under 200,000 clones, around 82% of them singletons. CDR3 length: 11 residues. Germline V CDR1 and CDR2: KGHSH, LQKENI. The V end was cut by 3 bases, the J end by 3 bases, with 3 bases between. Recruits, aged roughly 18 to 100 years, lived in roughly 22 US areas.

The V gene is TRBV18, the J gene TRBJ2-7, with D uncertain. The sample was PBMCs or T cells enriched from blood (not recorded which). This TCR came from a woman aged 60 to 75 with acute COVID-19. The CDR3 DNA reads as TGTGCCAGCTCACCTAACTACGAGCAGTACTTC. It is translated as CASSPNYEQYF.